These T cell receptor beta chains were read from a single sample in a study of shared clonotypes between healthy human individuals. Only in-frame clones appear in the TCRdb table, and some are missing; sequencing was by immunoSEQ multiplex PCR. The sample holds about 530,000 clones, about 75% seen once. The specimen sequenced was PBMCs. These receptors were obtained from a woman aged 40 to 49 in good health. Some clones in this sample may be carry-over from other donors' samples. The CDR3 runs from the conserved cysteine through the conserved F or W.

TRBJ2-3 | TRBV18 | CASSPNMNKLAGSTDTQYF
TRBJ2-1 | TRBV4-2 | CASSQEILAEPNEQFF
TRBJ1-1 | TRBV10-2 | CASSDGQHTEAFF
TRBJ2-5 | TRBV30 | CAWSGTAFGEQYF
TRBJ2-4 | TRBV28 | CATRGDVGDKNIQYF
TRBJ2-1 | TRBV19 | CATRSFVRDNEQFF
TRBJ2-2 | TRBV5-6 | CASSLVAALNTGELFF
TRBJ2-1 | TRBV5-1 | CASSWRDSYNEQFF
TRBJ2-2 | TRBV11-3 | CASSPGLAGAGMNTGELFF
TRBJ2-7 | TRBV5-6 | CASSHPAAGTGLNYEQYF
TRBJ2-5 | TRBV5-4 | CASTSSRGETQYF
TRBJ2-3 | TRBV5-1 | CASSLVGNTDTQYF
TRBJ2-3 | TRBV4-3 | CASSQVGQGTDTQYF
TRBJ2-5 | TRBV2 | CASKGLTQGLAGGPETQYF
TRBJ2-2 | TRBV7-6 | CASSLGPGTRPSNTGELFF
TRBJ2-1 | TRBV7-2 | CASSFGLGLAVYNEQFF
TRBJ2-5 | TRBV7-2 | CVVGSRWETQYF
TRBJ1-1 | TRBV19 | CAGSPPAQGNTEAFF
TRBJ1-2 | TRBV10-2 | CASRPAGDYGYTF
TRBJ1-2 | TRBV11-2 | CASSLVRLTSRGYGYTF
TRBJ2-3 | TRBV28 | CASIALNSGRTDTQYF
TRBJ1-2 | TRBV30 | CAGIDRPYGYTF
TRBJ1-4 | TRBV27 | CASGTAGREKLFF
TRBJ2-5 | TRBV5-8 | CASSLGRQAEETQYF
TRBJ2-3 | TRBV6-5 | CASPPGQGADTQYF
TRBJ1-1 | TRBV6-5 | CASSTPRGGSAEAFF
TRBJ2-2 | TRBV6-4 | CASSELAATGELFF
TRBJ2-7 | TRBV9 | CASSARFEPYEQYF
TRBJ2-7 | TRBV2 | CASSPQRGGPYEQYF
TRBJ2-1 | TRBV27 | CASNPSGLAINEQFF
TRBJ1-1 | TRBV19 | CASSSTRASEAFF
TRBJ1-3 | TRBV6-1 | CASRESTGAGNTIYF
TRBJ1-3 | TRBV4-1 | CASSQDRAGPSGNTIYF
TRBJ1-4 | TRBV28 | CASSSSGTGEAEKLFF
TRBJ2-7 | TRBV10-3 | CATRQALGRYEQYF
TRBJ2-5 | TRBV9 | CASSSGQGGRETQYF
TRBJ2-7 | TRBV5-1 | CASSPGSGATQYF
TRBJ1-2 | TRBV28 | CASSLGSSYGYTF
TRBJ2-2 | TRBV6-5 | CASRVTSGNTGELFF
TRBJ2-1 | TRBV7-3 | CASSLIGRAGRDEQFF
TRBJ1-5 | TRBV6-5 | CASGTRGSQPQHF
TRBJ2-3 | TRBV19 | CASRRLGLVSDTQYF
TRBJ1-2 | TRBV29-1 | CSVEQDDYGYTF
TRBJ2-3 | TRBV4-3 | CASSQVVGEGPFITDTQYF
TRBJ2-1 | TRBV19 | CASNSAPGLHRSNEQFF
TRBJ2-7 | TRBV5-1 | CASSLKRELGYEQYF
TRBJ1-1 | TRBV10-3 | CAISESILMNTEAFF
TRBJ1-5 | TRBV4-1 | CASSQDRTSNQPQHF
TRBJ2-7 | TRBV6-1 | CASSDRAGTFQYF